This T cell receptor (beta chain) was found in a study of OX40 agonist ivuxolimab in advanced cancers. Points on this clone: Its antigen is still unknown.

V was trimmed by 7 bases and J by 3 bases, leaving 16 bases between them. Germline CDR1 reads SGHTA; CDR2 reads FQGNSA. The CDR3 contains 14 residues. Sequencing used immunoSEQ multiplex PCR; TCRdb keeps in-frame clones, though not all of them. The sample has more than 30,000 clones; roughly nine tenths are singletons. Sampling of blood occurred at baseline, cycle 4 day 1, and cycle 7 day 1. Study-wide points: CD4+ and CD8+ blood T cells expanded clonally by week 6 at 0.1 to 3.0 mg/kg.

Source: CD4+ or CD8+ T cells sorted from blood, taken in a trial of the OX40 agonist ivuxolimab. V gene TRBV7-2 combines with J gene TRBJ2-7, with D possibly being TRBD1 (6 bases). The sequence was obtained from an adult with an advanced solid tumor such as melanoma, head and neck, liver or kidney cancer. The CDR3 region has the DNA TGTGCCAGCACCACAGGGTTTGGGGACTACGAGCAGTACTTC. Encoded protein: CASTTGFGDYEQYF.